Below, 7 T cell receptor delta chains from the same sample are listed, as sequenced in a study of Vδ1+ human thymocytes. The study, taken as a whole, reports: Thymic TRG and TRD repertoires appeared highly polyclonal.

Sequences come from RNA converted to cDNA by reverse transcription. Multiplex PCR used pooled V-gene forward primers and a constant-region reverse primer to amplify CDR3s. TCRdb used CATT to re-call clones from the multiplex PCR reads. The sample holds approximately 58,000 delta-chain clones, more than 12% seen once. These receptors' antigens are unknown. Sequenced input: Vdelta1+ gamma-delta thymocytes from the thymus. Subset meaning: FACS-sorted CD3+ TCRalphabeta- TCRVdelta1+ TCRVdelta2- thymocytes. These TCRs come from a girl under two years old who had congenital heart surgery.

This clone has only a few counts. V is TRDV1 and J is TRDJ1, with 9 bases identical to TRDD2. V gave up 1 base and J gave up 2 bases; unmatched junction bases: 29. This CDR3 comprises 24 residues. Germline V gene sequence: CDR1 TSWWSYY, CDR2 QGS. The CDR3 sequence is CALGEQRGGLPTTRGESCTDKLIF. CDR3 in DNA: TGTGCTCTTGGGGAACAAAGGGGCGGCCTTCCTACCACCCGTGGGGAAAGTTGTACCGATAAACTCATCTTT.

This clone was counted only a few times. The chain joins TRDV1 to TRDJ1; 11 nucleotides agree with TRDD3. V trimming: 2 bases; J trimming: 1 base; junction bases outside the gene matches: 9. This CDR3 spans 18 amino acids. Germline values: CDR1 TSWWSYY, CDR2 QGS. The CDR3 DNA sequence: TGTGCTCTTGGGGAATTGTGTCTGGGGGATACAATCACCGATAAACTCATCTTT. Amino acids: CALGELCLGDTITDKLIF.

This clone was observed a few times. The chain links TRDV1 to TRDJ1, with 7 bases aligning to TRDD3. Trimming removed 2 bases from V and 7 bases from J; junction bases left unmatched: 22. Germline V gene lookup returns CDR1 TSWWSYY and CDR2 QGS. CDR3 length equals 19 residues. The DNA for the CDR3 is TGTGCTCTTGGGGAAACAGAGGCCTACGCGGGGATAGAGGAGCCTAAACTCATCTTT. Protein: CALGETEAYAGIEEPKLIF.

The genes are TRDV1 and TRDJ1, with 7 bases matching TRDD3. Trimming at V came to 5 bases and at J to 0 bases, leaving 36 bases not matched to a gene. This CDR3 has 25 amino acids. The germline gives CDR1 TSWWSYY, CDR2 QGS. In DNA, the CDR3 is TGTGCTCTTGGGAACTCCGCCAGGCCCCTGGGCCACCTGGGGGGAATACCCGCGTACACCGATAAACTCATCTTT. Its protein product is CALGNSARPLGHLGGIPAYTDKLIF.

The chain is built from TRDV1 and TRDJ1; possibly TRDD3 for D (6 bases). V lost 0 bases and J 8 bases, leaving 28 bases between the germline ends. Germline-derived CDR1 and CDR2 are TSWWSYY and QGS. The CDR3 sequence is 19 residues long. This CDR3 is CALGELVSRSRRGSGKLIF. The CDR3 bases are TGTGCTCTTGGGGAACTAGTGTCCCGTTCCCGTAGGGGATCAGGCAAACTCATCTTT.

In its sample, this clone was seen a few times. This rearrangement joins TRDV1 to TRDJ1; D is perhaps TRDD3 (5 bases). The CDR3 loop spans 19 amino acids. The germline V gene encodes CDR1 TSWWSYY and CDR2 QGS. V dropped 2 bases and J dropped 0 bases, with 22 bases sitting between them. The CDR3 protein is CALGEGGQTRWKYTDKLIF. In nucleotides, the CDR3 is TGTGCTCTTGGGGAAGGGGGGCAAACCCGCTGGAAGTACACCGATAAACTCATCTTT.

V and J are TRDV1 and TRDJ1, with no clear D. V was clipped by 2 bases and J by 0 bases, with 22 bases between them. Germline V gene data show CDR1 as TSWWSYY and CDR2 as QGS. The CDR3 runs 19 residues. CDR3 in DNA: TGTGCTCTTGGGGAATTTGGACACCCTAGCGAGTTGTACACCGATAAACTCATCTTT. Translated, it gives CALGEFGHPSELYTDKLIF.